The sequence of this T cell receptor beta chain was determined in a study of metastatic and nonmetastatic thyroid tumors. About the research overall: For malignant and benign thyroid patients, tumor or nodule tissue and blood were the sources whose repertoires were compared. Broader study findings: It was reported that TCR beta diversity was significantly higher in malignant thyroid tumors than benign nodules, in blood and tumor.

Patients were all untreated before their thyroid surgery. Concerning this clone itself: The antigen is unknown.

The germline gives CDR1 SGHNT, CDR2 YENEEA. V shed 5 bases and J shed 6 bases, with 8 bases lying between them. This CDR3 contains 12 residues. TCRdb re-called the PCR reads with MiXCR. The sample holds 7,000 to 9,500 clones; 24% are singletons and the top ten take around 16%. The specimen was tumor tissue. The source is a female donor with papillary thyroid cancer or a benign thyroid nodule (not recorded which). Some clones in this sample may be carry-over from other donors' samples. The chain has TRBV11-3 and TRBJ2-1; D may be TRBD1 (6 bases). CDR3 protein: CASSRDTNEQFF. The CDR3 DNA reads as TGTGCCAGCAGCAGGGACACCAATGAGCAGTTCTTC.